This TCR beta chain was identified during a study of CD8+CD57+ T cells in acquired aplastic anemia. Study context: Across the sorted CD4+ and CD8+ cells, DNA amounts averaged 3.2 ug.

Genomic DNA acted as the template from which TCR beta VDJ combination and CDR3 sequence profiling were carried out. TCRdb ran MiXCR on the reads and lists one entry per CDR3 protein. The sample consists of 160,000 or so distinct CDR3 sequences, under 55% of them appearing once. It was patients with CD8+CD57+ cell expansion by flow cytometry who were chosen for sequencing. Severe acquired aplastic anemia was the diagnosis recorded for all patients. There are 15 residues in the CDR3. The V end was cut by 3 bases, the J end by 0 bases, with 9 bases between. Germline CDR1 reads LNHNV; CDR2 reads YYDKDF (reference sequence).

Sequenced: sorted CD4+, CD8+, or CD8+CD57+ T cells (not recorded which) from PBMCs. The receptor's source is a human donor with aplastic anemia. The J gene is TRBJ2-1, the V gene TRBV15; no definite D call. Here the CDR3 DNA reads TGTGCCACCAGCAGTCACAAGAGCTCCTACAATGAGCAGTTCTTC. This sequence encodes CATSSHKSSYNEQFF.